Listed here are 10 T cell receptor beta chains from one sample, sequenced in a study of blood T cell repertoires in COVID-19. The table came from immunoSEQ multiplex PCR; TCRdb's copy has only in-frame clones and leaves some out. The sample contains about 320,000 clones, 90% to 95% of which appear only once. Sequenced material: PBMCs or T cells enriched from blood (not recorded which). The receptors were gathered from a woman between 25 and 40 years old who had been exposed to COVID-19.

This chain joins TRBV15 and TRBJ1-4, with 9 bases identical to TRBD1. The V gene's germline CDR1 is LNHNV and CDR2 YYDKDF (reference sequence). There are 15 residues in the CDR3. V was pared by 5 bases and J by 4 bases, with 5 bases of the junction left unmatched. This chain's CDR3 is CATSGTGSFNEKLFF. The DNA for the CDR3 is TGTGCCACCAGCGGGACAGGGTCCTTTAATGAAAAACTGTTTTTT.

This chain links TRBV2 with TRBJ2-5; D unclear. The CDR3 contains 14 residues. CDR1 and CDR2 (germline): SNHLY, FYNNEI. V gave up 2 bases and J gave up 5 bases, with 12 bases separating them. The CDR3 protein is CASSESLIVETQYF. DNA for the CDR3: TGTGCCAGCAGTGAATCGTTGATAGTGGAGACCCAGTACTTC.

The chain is built from TRBV20-1 and TRBJ2-7; D not resolved. Deletions cut 1 base from V and 7 bases from J, with 8 bases between. The germline CDR1 and CDR2 sequences are DFQATT and SNEGSKA (reference sequence). There are 11 residues in the CDR3. CDR3 sequence (DNA): TGCAGTGCTAGAGGCATGAGTGAGCAGTACTTC. It codes for CSARGMSEQYF.

The chain is built from TRBV7-2 and TRBJ1-2; D unresolved. The germline CDR1 and CDR2 sequences are SGHTA and FQGNSA. V was shortened by 0 bases and J by 4 bases, with 15 bases between the two germline ends. This CDR3 has 16 amino acids. This CDR3 is CASSLARRVGLYGYTF. CDR3 coding DNA: TGTGCCAGCAGCTTAGCGCGGAGGGTTGGGCTCTATGGCTACACCTTC.

The V and J genes are TRBV5-4 and TRBJ1-2; a weak D match, TRBD1 (5 bases). In germline, CDR1 is SGHNT, CDR2 YYREEE (reference sequence). With 4 bases removed from V and 3 bases from J, the gap between germline ends came to 13 bases. This CDR3 comprises 14 residues. As DNA, the CDR3 is TGTGCCAGCAGCCACGCCAGGGACTACTATGGCTACACCTTC. Amino acids: CASSHARDYYGYTF. Looking up the rest from reference TRBV5-4 and TRBJ1-2 gives the full variable domain: ETGVTQSPTHLIKTRGQQVTLRCSSQSGHNTVSWYQQALGQGPQFIFQYYREEENGRGNFPPRFSGLQFPNYSSELNVNALELDDSALYLCASSHARDYYGYTFGSGTRLTVV.

V is TRBV7-9 and J is TRBJ2-1, with 11 nucleotides matching TRBD1. Germline V gene lookup returns CDR1 SEHNR and CDR2 FQNEAQ (reference sequence). The CDR3 has 16 residues. The J segment lost 7 bases and the V segment lost 3 bases, leaving 8 bases of the junction unmatched. The CDR3 spells CASSFGTGGKENEQFF. CDR3 in DNA: TGTGCCAGCAGCTTCGGGACAGGGGGTAAGGAAAATGAGCAGTTCTTC.

The rearrangement uses TRBV19 and TRBJ2-2; no firm D call. Per germline, CDR1 LNHDA and CDR2 SQIVND (reference sequence). The CDR3 extends over 14 amino acids. Deletions cut 3 bases from V and 7 bases from J, with 12 bases between. The CDR3 region is CASSMSRSGGELFF. The CDR3 DNA follows: TGTGCCAGTAGTATGAGCCGATCGGGCGGGGAGCTGTTTTTT.

The J gene is TRBJ1-1, the V gene TRBV6-1; D is possibly TRBD1 (6 bases). Trimming left V 3 bases short and J 3 bases short, with 11 bases between. The CDR3 contains 14 residues. From germline, CDR1 is MNHNS and CDR2 SASEGT. CDR3 in amino acids: CASSERTEDTEAFF. The DNA for the CDR3 is TGTGCCAGCAGTGAGAGGACAGAAGACACTGAAGCTTTCTTT.

This chain joins TRBV5-1 and TRBJ2-7; 11 bases are shared with TRBD2. Germline-derived CDR1 and CDR2 are SGHRS and YFSETQ. The CDR3 totals 16 residues. V lost 4 bases to trimming and J lost 2 bases; unmatched junction nucleotides: 8. The DNA of the CDR3 is TGCGCCAGCAGCGTAATAGCGGGGGGGATAGCCTACGAGCAGTACTTC. As protein: CASSVIAGGIAYEQYF. The full variable domain, with the rest looked up from reference TRBV5-1 and TRBJ2-7, is KAGVTQTPRYLIKTRGQQVTLSCSPISGHRSVSWYQQTPGQGLQFLFEYFSETQRNKGNFPGRFSGRQFSNSRSEMNVSTLELGDSALYLCASSVIAGGIAYEQYFGPGTRLTVT.

The V call is TRBV7-3, the J call TRBJ1-2; tentative D call: TRBD1 (5 bases). Trimming pared 2 bases from V and 6 bases from J, leaving 16 bases between. This CDR3 contains 15 residues. Germline CDR1 reads SGHTA; CDR2 reads FQGTGA. This CDR3 reads CASSLRKRGENGYTF. The CDR3 DNA reads as TGTGCCAGCAGCTTACGTAAGCGGGGCGAGAATGGCTACACCTTC. Supplemented by reference TRBV7-3 and TRBJ1-2, the full variable domain reads GAGVSQTPSNKVTEKGKYVELRCDPISGHTALYWYRQSLGQGPEFLIYFQGTGAADDSGLPNDRFFAVRPEGSVSTLKIQRTERGDSAVYLCASSLRKRGENGYTFGSGTRLTVV.